This T cell receptor (beta chain) was sequenced for a study of control samples from healthy donors and cancer patients. Clones were read by immunoSEQ multiplex PCR, and TCRdb kept only the in-frame ones, dropping some. The sample carries roughly 41,000 clones, about 95% recorded once. J was trimmed by 1 base and V by 2 bases; bases with no gene match: 6. The V gene's germline CDR1 is KGHDR and CDR2 SFDVKD. This CDR3 spans 17 amino acids. The sample consisted of blood. The V gene is TRBV24-1, the J gene TRBJ2-5, with TRBD1 identical over 10 bases. The receptor was isolated from a man in his sixties in good health. CDR3 residues: CATSDSTGGGPQETQYF. The CDR3 DNA follows: TGTGCCACCAGTGATTCGACAGGGGGCGGTCCCCAAGAGACCCAGTACTTC.